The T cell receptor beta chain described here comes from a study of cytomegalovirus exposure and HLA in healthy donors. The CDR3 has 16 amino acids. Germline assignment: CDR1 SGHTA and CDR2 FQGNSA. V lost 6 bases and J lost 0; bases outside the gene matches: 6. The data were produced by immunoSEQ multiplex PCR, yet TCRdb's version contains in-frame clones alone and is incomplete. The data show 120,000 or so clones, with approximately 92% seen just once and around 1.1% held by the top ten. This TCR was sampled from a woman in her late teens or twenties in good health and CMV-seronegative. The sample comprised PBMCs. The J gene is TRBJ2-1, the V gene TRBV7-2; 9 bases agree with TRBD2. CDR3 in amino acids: CASRLTSGSSYNEQFF. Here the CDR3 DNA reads TGTGCCAGCAGGTTGACTAGCGGAAGCTCCTACAATGAGCAGTTCTTC. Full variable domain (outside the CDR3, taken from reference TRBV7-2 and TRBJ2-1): GAGVSQSPSNKVTEKGKDVELRCDPISGHTALYWYRQSLGQGLEFLIYFQGNSAPDKSGLPSDRFSAERTGGSVSTLTIQRTQQEDSAVYLCASRLTSGSSYNEQFFGPGTRLTVL.